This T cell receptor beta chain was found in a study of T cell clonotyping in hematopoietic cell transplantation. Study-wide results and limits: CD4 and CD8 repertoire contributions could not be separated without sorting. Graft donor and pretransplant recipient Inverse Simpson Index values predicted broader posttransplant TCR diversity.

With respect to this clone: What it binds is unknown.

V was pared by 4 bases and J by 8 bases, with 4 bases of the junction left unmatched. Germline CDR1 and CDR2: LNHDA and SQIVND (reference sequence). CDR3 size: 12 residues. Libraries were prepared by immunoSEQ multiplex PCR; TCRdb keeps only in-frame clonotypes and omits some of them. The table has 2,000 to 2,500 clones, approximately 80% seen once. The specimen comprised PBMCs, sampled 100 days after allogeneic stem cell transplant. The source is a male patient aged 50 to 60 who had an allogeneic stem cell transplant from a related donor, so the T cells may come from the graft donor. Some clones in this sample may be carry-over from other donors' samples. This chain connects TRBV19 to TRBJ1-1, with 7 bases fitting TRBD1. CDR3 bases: TGTGCCAGTAGTACAGGGGGACGAGAAGCTTTCTTT. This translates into CASSTGGREAFF. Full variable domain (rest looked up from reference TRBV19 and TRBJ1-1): DGGITQSPKYLFRKEGQNVTLSCEQNLNHDAMYWYRQDPGQGLRLIYYSQIVNDFQKGDIAEGYSVSREKKESFPLTVTSAQKNPTAFYLCASSTGGREAFFGQGTRLTVV.